Shown below are 5 T cell receptor beta chains from a single sample sequenced in a study of tumor-infiltrating lymphocytes in primary liver carcinoma. The input was roughly 0.5 ug total RNA; TCR beta cDNA was made from it with a constant-region primer. Nested multiplex PCR, run for three rounds with slightly modified ARM-PCR, yielded TCR beta libraries. A C-beta reverse primer was combined with TRBV1-TRBV30 forward primers in the first two PCR rounds, and each round had around 11 cycles. MiXCR was run by TCRdb on the multiplex PCR reads, yielding one entry per CDR3 protein. Among 100,000 to 150,000 distinct CDR3 sequences, 60% to 80% were seen once, and the ten largest hold about 8%. Unsorted bulk tissue (roughly 17-34 mg) underwent RNA and DNA co-extraction. Sequenced input: liver tumor tissue from sampling region 3. Noted subset: tumor region T3, left-lateral pole. These receptors were obtained from a woman aged 60-70 years with primary liver carcinoma and hepatitis B virus infection.

In regard to this clonotype: The junction departs from the called germline gene at one end, perhaps through a read error. The chain has TRBV12-3 or TRBV12-4 and TRBJ2-3; the match to TRBD1 covers 7 bases. This CDR3 has 15 amino acids. The CDR3 DNA reads as TGTGCCAGTAGTTTAAGGGGGCAGGGGGAGTATACGCAGTATTTT. It specifies CASSLRGQGEYTQYF.

Notes on this clonotype: The CDR3 does not end in the conserved phenylalanine or tryptophan, so this is likely a read error. This chain uses TRBV5-4 with TRBJ2-6; D possibly corresponds to TRBD1 (5 bases). CDR1 SGHNT and CDR2 YYREEE come from the germline V gene (reference sequence). This CDR3 has 16 amino acids. CDR3 in DNA: TGTGTCAGCAGCCCCGGTCAGGGCTCTGGGGCCAACGTCCTGACTCTC. Translating gives CVSSPGQGSGANVLTL.

This clonotype has at least ten counts. This chain connects TRBV7-9 to TRBJ2-7; no clear D gene. This CDR3 region has 14 residues. Germline-derived CDR1 and CDR2 are SEHNR and FQNEAQ (reference sequence). V gave up 2 bases and J gave up 2 bases, with 10 bases separating them. Here the CDR3 DNA reads TGTGCCAGCAGCTTAAGCCGGGTTCCCTACGAGCAGTACTTC. It translates to CASSLSRVPYEQYF.

Notes on this clonotype: Compared with germline, one end of the junction differs, possibly owing to a read error. V and J are TRBV29-1 and TRBJ2-7, with D perhaps TRBD2 (6 bases). Germline V gene sequence: CDR1 SQVTM, CDR2 ANQGSEA. This CDR3 comprises 13 residues. CDR3 in DNA: TGCGGCGTTGTGTCGTCAGGGAGGTACGAGCCGTACTTC. This encodes CGVVSSGRYEPYF.

The chain has TRBV30 and TRBJ2-7, with D possibly matching TRBD1 (8 bases). This CDR3 has 14 amino acids. The germline V gene encodes CDR1 GTSNPN and CDR2 SVGIG (reference sequence). V lost 4 bases, J lost 8 bases, and 21 bases lay in between. In nucleotides, the CDR3 is TGTGCCTGGACTGTAAGCGGGACAGGACAAAAGCAGTACTTC. Amino acid sequence: CAWTVSGTGQKQYF.